These T cell receptor beta chains were read from a single sample in a study of T cell responses to AZD1222 COVID-19 vaccine. The data were produced by immunoSEQ multiplex PCR, yet TCRdb's version contains in-frame clones alone and is incomplete. Among 150,000 to 200,000 clones, around nine tenths were seen once, and the ten largest hold about 2.6%. The starting material was peripheral blood, obtained on day 0 of AZD1222 vaccination. These receptors were collected from an adult in good health. Both conserved end residues are part of each CDR3. A D gene is named only where the DNA matches it firmly. Clone size is shown for a subset of rows, as once, few, many or a class of expanded clone.

j_call	clone_size	v_call	d_call	cdr3_nt	cdr3_aa
TRBJ1-1	.	TRBV5-1	.	TGCGCCAGCAGTTCGTCCGCGGGGCGAATGAACACTGAAGCTTTCTTT	CASSSSAGRMNTEAFF
TRBJ1-5	.	TRBV12-3/TRBV12-4	.	TGTGCCAGCAGTTTCACAGTGAATCAGCCCCAGCATTTT	CASSFTVNQPQHF
TRBJ2-1	.	TRBV12-3/TRBV12-4	.	TGTGCCAGCAGTTTTGAATCCATCAATGAGCAGTTCTTC	CASSFESINEQFF
TRBJ2-1	.	TRBV9	TRBD1	TGTGCCAGCAGCGTAGGTGGGACAGGGGCCAACAATGAGCAGTTCTTC	CASSVGGTGANNEQFF
TRBJ2-5	.	TRBV10-3	.	TGTGCCATCAGTAAAAAGGGGGGGGCCTCCCGTACTGAGACCCAGTACTTC	CAISKKGGASRTETQYF
TRBJ2-7	.	TRBV4-2	TRBD1	TGTGCCAGCAGCCAAGAAGAGCAGGGGGCACGCGAGCAGTACTTC	CASSQEEQGAREQYF
TRBJ1-1	.	TRBV30	.	TGTGCCTGGACGGTCCGGGTGTCCACTGAAGCTTTCTTT	CAWTVRVSTEAFF
TRBJ2-1	.	TRBV7-2	.	TGTGCCAGCAGCTCCCTTCTGGGACCCAATGAGCAGTTCTTC	CASSSLLGPNEQFF
TRBJ2-1	.	TRBV23-1	.	TGCGCCAGCAGTCAATCCACTCTAGGGTACTGCAATGAGCAGTTCTTC	CASSQSTLGYCNEQFF
TRBJ2-2	.	TRBV2	.	TGTGCCAGCAGCTCCACAGTTACCGGGGAGCTGTTTTTT	CASSSTVTGELFF
TRBJ2-5	.	TRBV18	TRBD2	TGTGCCAGCTCTAGAGGAGCGGGGGGCCAAGAGACCCAGTACTTC	CASSRGAGGQETQYF
TRBJ2-1	.	TRBV2	TRBD2	TGTGCCAGCAGGGAACTAGCGGATGAGCAGTTCTTC	CASRELADEQFF
TRBJ2-5	.	TRBV5-4	.	TGTGCCAGCAGCTACCAAGAGACCCAGTACTTC	CASSYQETQYF
TRBJ2-7	.	TRBV20-1	.	TGCAGTGCTAGTCCGGTGCAGGAGGGAGTGAGCGAGCAGTACTTC	CSASPVQEGVSEQYF
TRBJ2-2	.	TRBV11-3	TRBD2	TGTGCCAGCAGCTTATCGGGACTAGCGAACACCGGGGAGCTGTTTTTT	CASSLSGLANTGELFF
TRBJ2-3	.	TRBV5-1	.	TGCGCCAGCAGCTTGGAGCGCGCAGGGTCAGATACGCAGTATTTT	CASSLERAGSDTQYF
TRBJ1-2	.	TRBV29-1	.	TGCAGCTACGTGAATCGGGATTATGGCTACACCTTC	CSYVNRDYGYTF
TRBJ2-5	.	TRBV5-8	.	TGTGCCAGCAGCTTGGGGCCGGGGGAAAAAGAGACCCAGTACTTC	CASSLGPGEKETQYF
TRBJ2-7	.	TRBV3-1/TRBV3-2	TRBD2	TGTGCCAGCAGCCTCCGCGGGACTAGCGGGGGGGGAGAGCAGTACTTC	CASSLRGTSGGGEQYF
TRBJ2-7	.	TRBV7-2	.	TGTGCCAGCGATCCCGGGGCGGGGTACGAGCAGTACTTC	CASDPGAGYEQYF
TRBJ1-4	.	TRBV4-3	.	TGCGCCAGCAGCCAAGCAACAGGGCCTGGCGAAAAACTGTTTTTT	CASSQATGPGEKLFF
TRBJ1-1	.	TRBV20-1	.	TGCAGTGCTAAGAACACTGAAGCTTTCTTT	CSAKNTEAFF
TRBJ1-1	.	TRBV15	.	TGTGCCACCAGCGGAAACAGGGAGGGGGCTTTCTTT	CATSGNREGAFF
TRBJ2-7	.	TRBV27	.	TGTGCCAGCAGTTTTTTGGGGGAGCAGTACTTC	CASSFLGEQYF
TRBJ1-2	.	TRBV18	TRBD1	TGTGCCAGCTCACCGGGCAAGGGGGCTAGCTATGGCTACACCTTC	CASSPGKGASYGYTF
TRBJ2-7	.	TRBV5-1	TRBD1	TGCGCCAGCAGCAGGACAGGGGGCGGCTACGAGCAGTACTTC	CASSRTGGGYEQYF
TRBJ1-1	.	TRBV18	.	TGTGCCAGCTCACCTGGGATGAACACTGAAGCTTTCTTT	CASSPGMNTEAFF
TRBJ1-4	.	TRBV14	.	TGTGCCAGCAGCGAGACATCGGGGCTCGGTGAAAAACTGTTTTTT	CASSETSGLGEKLFF
TRBJ2-7	once	TRBV7-8	TRBD1	TGTGCCAGCAGCTCACGAGACAGGGCGAAGGGGGAGCAGTACTTC	CASSSRDRAKGEQYF
TRBJ2-1	.	TRBV9	TRBD1	TGTGCCAGCAGCGTAACCCCTCCGGGACAGGGGGCGATCAATGAGCAGTTCTTC	CASSVTPPGQGAINEQFF
TRBJ1-5	.	TRBV2	.	TGTGCCAGCAGTGAGACCCTTGAGCCCCAGCATTTT	CASSETLEPQHF
TRBJ1-6	.	TRBV13	.	TGTGCCAGCAGCTTAGAGGGTGTTGGGACACACTATAATTCACCCCTCCACTTT	CASSLEGVGTHYNSPLHF
TRBJ2-5	once	TRBV3-1/TRBV3-2	.	TGTGCCAGCAGCCAAGTTCGAGGGGGGCAAGAGACCCAGTACTTC	CASSQVRGGQETQYF
TRBJ2-7	once	TRBV9	TRBD1	TGTGCCAGCAGCGAGGGGACAGGACCACTGGAGCAGTACTTC	CASSEGTGPLEQYF
TRBJ1-1	.	TRBV7-2	TRBD1	TGTGCCAGCAGTAAGGACAGGCCCAACACTGAAGCTTTCTTT	CASSKDRPNTEAFF
TRBJ1-6	.	TRBV14	.	TGTGCCAGCAGCCCCAGGGGTTGGAATTCACCCCTCCACTTT	CASSPRGWNSPLHF
TRBJ1-4	once	TRBV11-2	.	TGTGCCAGCAGCTTAGGGACGTACGCTTATAATGAAAAACTGTTTTTT	CASSLGTYAYNEKLFF
TRBJ1-1	.	TRBV4-3	.	TGCGCCAGCAGCCAAGCAGCGAGGGTCACTGAAGCTTTCTTT	CASSQAARVTEAFF
TRBJ2-5	.	TRBV6-2/TRBV6-3	TRBD2	TGTGCCAGCAGCCCTGGAAGAGCGGGGGAAGAGACCCAGTACTTC	CASSPGRAGEETQYF
TRBJ2-5	.	TRBV5-1	.	TGCGCCAGCAGCTTGCGGGGGACGTACCAAGAGACCCAGTACTTC	CASSLRGTYQETQYF
TRBJ2-5	.	TRBV15	.	TGTGCCACCAGCAGAGGGGTTGTGGCGGACATAACAATGGAGACCCAGTACTTC	CATSRGVVADITMETQYF
TRBJ2-7	.	TRBV5-8	TRBD2	TGTGCCAGCAGCCCCGGGACTAGAGGCTACGAGCAGTACTTC	CASSPGTRGYEQYF
TRBJ2-1	.	TRBV7-2	.	TGTGCCAGCAGCCCAGACCGCGTCGCTCCCTACAATGAGCAGTTCTTC	CASSPDRVAPYNEQFF
TRBJ1-1	.	TRBV21-1	.	TGTGCCAGCATGAAGGGGTACACTGAAGCTTTCTTT	CASMKGYTEAFF
TRBJ2-2	.	TRBV7-2	.	TGTGCCAGCAAAATCAGGGGAGGTGACACCGGGGAGCTGTTTTTT	CASKIRGGDTGELFF
TRBJ2-7	.	TRBV5-1	.	TGCGCCAGCAGCTTGGCCCCGGGGGAGGACGAGCAGTACTTC	CASSLAPGEDEQYF
TRBJ1-3	once	TRBV5-1	.	TGCGCCAGCAGCTTCCACGGCAGGCCAGGAAACACCATATATTTT	CASSFHGRPGNTIYF
TRBJ1-2	.	TRBV7-9	.	TGTGCCAGCAGCTTAATGGGGGCTGGAAATGGCTACACCTTC	CASSLMGAGNGYTF